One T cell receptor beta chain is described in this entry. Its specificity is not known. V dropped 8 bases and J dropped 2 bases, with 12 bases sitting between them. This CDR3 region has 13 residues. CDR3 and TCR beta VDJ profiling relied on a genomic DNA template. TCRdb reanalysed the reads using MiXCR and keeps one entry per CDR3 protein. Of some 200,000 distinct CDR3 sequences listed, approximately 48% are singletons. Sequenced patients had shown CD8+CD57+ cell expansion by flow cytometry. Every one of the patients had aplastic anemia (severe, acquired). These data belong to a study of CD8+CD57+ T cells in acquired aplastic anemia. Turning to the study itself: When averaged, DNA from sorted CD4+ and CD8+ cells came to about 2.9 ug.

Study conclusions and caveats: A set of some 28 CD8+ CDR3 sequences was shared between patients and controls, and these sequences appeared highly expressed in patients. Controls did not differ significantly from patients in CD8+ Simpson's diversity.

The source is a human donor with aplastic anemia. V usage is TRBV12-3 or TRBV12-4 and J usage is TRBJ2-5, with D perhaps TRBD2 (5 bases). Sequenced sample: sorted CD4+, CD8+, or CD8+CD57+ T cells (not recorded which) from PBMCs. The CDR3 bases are TGTGCCAGCGCAGGCGGACTGCAAGAGACCCAGTACTTC. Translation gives CASAGGLQETQYF.